The rows below give T cell receptor beta chains drawn from one sample of a study of shared clonotypes between healthy human individuals. Sequencing was performed with immunoSEQ multiplex PCR; in TCRdb, only in-frame clones are kept and a portion is missing. The top ten hold over 0.8% of the sample, which has 950,000 to 1,200,000 clones, 60% to 85% seen once. The material sequenced was memory CD4+ T cells from PBMCs. These receptors originate from a young man in good health. Some clones in this sample may be carry-over from other donors' samples. The CDR3 runs from the conserved cysteine through the conserved F or W. The D gene is left open where the match is weak. Size is omitted from some rows. Given values are once, few, many or a class for expanded clones.

clone_size: -; v_call: TRBV5-1; d_call: -; j_call: TRBJ2-3; cdr3_aa: CASSQGGRTDTQYF; cdr3_nt: TGCGCCAGCAGCCAAGGGGGGCGGACAGATACGCAGTATTTT
clone_size: -; v_call: TRBV7-9; d_call: TRBD2; j_call: TRBJ2-7; cdr3_aa: CASSLATASGRDEQYF; cdr3_nt: TGTGCCAGCAGCTTAGCAACCGCTAGCGGGAGAGACGAGCAGTACTTC
clone_size: -; v_call: TRBV18; d_call: TRBD1; j_call: TRBJ1-4; cdr3_aa: CASSGQGSEKLFF; cdr3_nt: TGTGCCAGCTCTGGACAGGGGAGTGAAAAACTGTTTTTT
clone_size: -; v_call: TRBV6-1; d_call: TRBD1; j_call: TRBJ2-5; cdr3_aa: CASSRPGQIQETQYF; cdr3_nt: TGTGCCAGCAGTAGACCGGGACAGATCCAAGAGACCCAGTACTTC
clone_size: -; v_call: TRBV7-2; d_call: TRBD2; j_call: TRBJ2-7; cdr3_aa: CASSLVVAGVGEQYF; cdr3_nt: TGTGCCAGCAGCTTAGTGGTAGCGGGAGTGGGCGAGCAGTACTTC
clone_size: -; v_call: TRBV13; d_call: -; j_call: TRBJ1-2; cdr3_aa: CASSLDRYGYTF; cdr3_nt: TGTGCCAGCAGCTTAGATCGTTATGGCTACACCTTC
clone_size: -; v_call: TRBV28; d_call: TRBD1; j_call: TRBJ1-5; cdr3_aa: CASSLTGQGNQPQHF; cdr3_nt: TGTGCCAGCAGCCTTACGGGACAGGGTAATCAGCCCCAGCATTTT
clone_size: -; v_call: TRBV10-1; d_call: -; j_call: TRBJ2-1; cdr3_aa: CASSAGGNNEQFF; cdr3_nt: TGCGCCAGCAGTGCTGGCGGTAACAATGAGCAGTTCTTC
clone_size: few; v_call: TRBV7-7; d_call: -; j_call: TRBJ2-1; cdr3_aa: CASSLLGPNTPSEQFF; cdr3_nt: TGTGCCAGCAGCTTACTGGGCCCCAATACGCCAAGTGAGCAGTTCTTC
clone_size: -; v_call: TRBV23-1; d_call: -; j_call: TRBJ2-7; cdr3_aa: CASSQRGQYF; cdr3_nt: TGCGCCAGCAGTCAAAGAGGGCAGTACTTC
clone_size: -; v_call: TRBV5-1; d_call: TRBD1; j_call: TRBJ1-2; cdr3_aa: CASSATDRGPATF; cdr3_nt: TGCGCCAGCAGCGCAACCGACAGGGGGCCAGCCACCTTC
clone_size: -; v_call: TRBV9; d_call: -; j_call: TRBJ2-5; cdr3_aa: CASSPRDSQETQYF; cdr3_nt: TGTGCCAGCAGCCCGCGGGACTCCCAAGAGACCCAGTACTTC
clone_size: -; v_call: TRBV11-2; d_call: TRBD2; j_call: TRBJ2-3; cdr3_aa: CASSVGLADEDTQYF; cdr3_nt: TGTGCCAGCAGCGTAGGGCTAGCGGACGAGGATACGCAGTATTTT
clone_size: -; v_call: TRBV2; d_call: -; j_call: TRBJ1-2; cdr3_aa: CASSVDVYGYTF; cdr3_nt: TGTGCCAGCAGCGTCGACGTCTATGGCTACACCTTC
clone_size: -; v_call: TRBV5-8; d_call: TRBD1; j_call: TRBJ2-1; cdr3_aa: CASSAGTGFYNEQFF; cdr3_nt: TGTGCCAGCAGCGCCGGGACAGGGTTCTACAATGAGCAGTTCTTC
clone_size: -; v_call: TRBV18; d_call: TRBD1; j_call: TRBJ1-5; cdr3_aa: CASSAGQINQPQHF; cdr3_nt: TGTGCCAGCTCAGCGGGACAGATAAATCAGCCCCAGCATTTT
clone_size: -; v_call: TRBV28; d_call: TRBD1; j_call: TRBJ2-5; cdr3_aa: CASSLSGQEETQYF; cdr3_nt: TGTGCCAGCAGTTTATCCGGACAGGAAGAGACCCAGTACTTC
clone_size: few; v_call: TRBV7-8; d_call: TRBD2; j_call: TRBJ2-1; cdr3_aa: CATGAGTSGYNEQFF; cdr3_nt: TGTGCCACAGGCGCCGGGACTAGCGGTTACAATGAGCAGTTCTTC
clone_size: few; v_call: TRBV4-1; d_call: -; j_call: TRBJ1-1; cdr3_aa: CASSQDERGTEAFF; cdr3_nt: TGCGCCAGCAGCCAAGATGAAAGGGGTACTGAAGCTTTCTTT
clone_size: -; v_call: TRBV7-9; d_call: TRBD1; j_call: TRBJ2-6; cdr3_aa: CASRWDSASSGANVLTF; cdr3_nt: TGTGCCAGCAGATGGGACAGCGCTTCCTCTGGGGCCAACGTCCTGACTTTC
clone_size: -; v_call: TRBV5-4; d_call: -; j_call: TRBJ2-7; cdr3_aa: CASSSAEGRYEQYF; cdr3_nt: TGTGCCAGCAGTTCTGCGGAGGGGAGGTACGAGCAGTACTTC
clone_size: -; v_call: TRBV5-6; d_call: TRBD1; j_call: TRBJ2-7; cdr3_aa: CASSRGQNYEQYF; cdr3_nt: TGTGCCAGCAGCCGGGGACAGAACTACGAGCAGTACTTC
clone_size: many; v_call: TRBV2; d_call: TRBD2; j_call: TRBJ2-7; cdr3_aa: CASSEWASGSYEQYF; cdr3_nt: TGTGCCAGCAGTGAATGGGCTAGCGGGTCCTACGAGCAGTACTTC
clone_size: -; v_call: TRBV28; d_call: -; j_call: TRBJ2-3; cdr3_aa: CASSPSYGLYISTDTQYF; cdr3_nt: TGTGCCAGCAGCCCTTCATACGGACTCTACATAAGCACAGATACGCAGTATTTT
clone_size: once; v_call: TRBV18; d_call: -; j_call: TRBJ1-4; cdr3_aa: CASSLSLDSKLFF; cdr3_nt: TGTGCCAGCTCACTTTCCCTGGACTCAAAACTGTTTTTT
clone_size: -; v_call: TRBV19; d_call: -; j_call: TRBJ1-4; cdr3_aa: CASSMAGRGRANEKLFF; cdr3_nt: TGTGCCAGTAGTATGGCAGGGAGGGGTCGGGCTAATGAAAAACTGTTTTTT
clone_size: -; v_call: TRBV28; d_call: -; j_call: TRBJ1-3; cdr3_aa: CASSLNRPSGNTIYF; cdr3_nt: TGTGCCAGCAGTTTAAACCGACCCTCTGGAAACACCATATATTTT